The rows below give T cell receptor beta chains drawn from one sample of a study of blood T cell repertoires in COVID-19. Clones were read by immunoSEQ multiplex PCR, and TCRdb kept only the in-frame ones, dropping some. The repertoire consists of some 130,000 clones, with 80% to 90% occurring once and the leading ten covering more than 3.5%. Sequencing used peripheral blood. The origin of the receptors is a woman in her sixties with acute or convalescent COVID-19. Both conserved end residues are part of each CDR3. A D gene is named only where the DNA matches it firmly. For some rows the clone size is stated as once, few or many, or as a class when expanded; others skip it.

CASSIRLAGMSSYNEQFF | TGTGCCAGTAGTATAAGACTAGCGGGAATGAGCTCCTACAATGAGCAGTTCTTC | TRBJ2-1 | NA | TRBV19 | TRBD2
CASSFHGQGFNEQFF | TGTGCCAGCAGTTTCCACGGACAGGGTTTCAATGAGCAGTTCTTC | TRBJ2-1 | NA | TRBV28 | TRBD1
CASSPSGDNEQFF | TGTGCCAGCAGTCCTTCGGGGGACAATGAGCAGTTCTTC | TRBJ2-1 | NA | TRBV25-1 | NA
CATSRDGGRGNQPQHF | TGTGCCACCAGCAGAGATGGGGGGAGAGGCAATCAGCCCCAGCATTTT | TRBJ1-5 | NA | TRBV15 | NA
CSASMRALSGNTIYF | TGCAGTGCTAGTATGAGGGCACTCTCTGGAAACACCATATATTTT | TRBJ1-3 | few | TRBV20-1 | NA
CSVAGGVGNTIYF | TGCAGCGTCGCTGGGGGGGTCGGAAACACCATATATTTT | TRBJ1-3 | NA | TRBV29-1 | NA
CASSTSVWNTGELFF | TGTGCCAGCAGTACTAGCGTGTGGAACACCGGGGAGCTGTTTTTT | TRBJ2-2 | NA | TRBV11-3 | TRBD2
CASSLVRTGELFF | TGTGCCAGCAGCTTAGTCAGAACCGGGGAGCTGTTTTTT | TRBJ2-2 | once | TRBV13 | NA
CASSEVGGRNNEQFF | TGTGCCAGCAGCGAGGTAGGGGGCCGAAACAATGAGCAGTTCTTC | TRBJ2-1 | NA | TRBV2 | TRBD1
CASSQGLETQYF | TGTGCCAGCAGCCAGGGGCTGGAGACCCAGTACTTC | TRBJ2-5 | NA | TRBV4-2 | NA
CASTALKGATTEAFF | TGTGCCAGCACGGCCCTAAAGGGGGCGACCACTGAAGCTTTCTTT | TRBJ1-1 | NA | TRBV6-5 | TRBD1
CASVQGQNTGELFF | TGTGCCAGCGTTCAGGGACAGAACACCGGGGAGCTGTTTTTT | TRBJ2-2 | NA | TRBV11-2 | NA
CASSLVRGGYTF | TGTGCCAGCAGCTTAGTAAGGGGCGGCTACACCTTC | TRBJ1-2 | NA | TRBV7-9 | NA
CASSPGLAGGQETQYF | TGTGCCAGCTCACCAGGCCTAGCGGGAGGGCAAGAGACCCAGTACTTC | TRBJ2-5 | NA | TRBV18 | TRBD2
CSVEGGLAGGPGGTDTQYF | TGCAGCGTTGAGGGGGGACTAGCGGGAGGGCCGGGTGGCACAGATACGCAGTATTTT | TRBJ2-3 | NA | TRBV29-1 | TRBD2
CASSLSQGGPQHF | TGTGCCAGCAGCTTATCGCAGGGAGGGCCCCAGCATTTT | TRBJ1-5 | NA | TRBV7-3 | NA
CASSQFSGNEQFF | TGTGCCAGCAGCCAGTTTAGCGGTAATGAGCAGTTCTTC | TRBJ2-1 | NA | TRBV4-2 | NA
CASSIWGGNTEAFF | TGTGCCAGTAGTATATGGGGGGGGAACACTGAAGCTTTCTTT | TRBJ1-1 | NA | TRBV19 | NA
CASSLQGRTGNTIYF | TGCGCCAGCAGCTTGCAAGGCAGGACTGGAAACACCATATATTTT | TRBJ1-3 | NA | TRBV5-1 | NA
CASSPPRGKGGELFF | TGTGCCAGCAGCCCCCCCAGGGGAAAGGGCGGGGAGCTGTTTTTT | TRBJ2-2 | NA | TRBV28 | NA
CATSEGGRYEQYF | TGTGCCACCAGTGAAGGGGGCAGGTACGAGCAGTACTTC | TRBJ2-7 | NA | TRBV24-1 | TRBD1
CASSIVAGGNQPQHF | TGTGCCAGTAGTATAGTGGCGGGGGGCAATCAGCCCCAGCATTTT | TRBJ1-5 | NA | TRBV19 | NA
CATSRDYSNEQFF | TGTGCCACCAGCCGAGATTACTCCAATGAGCAGTTCTTC | TRBJ2-1 | NA | TRBV15 | NA
CASSSQGRGTEAFF | TGTGCCAGCAGCTCACAGGGGAGAGGCACTGAAGCTTTCTTT | TRBJ1-1 | NA | TRBV5-8 | TRBD1
CASSKQGATNEKLFF | TGTGCCAGCAGCAAACAGGGGGCAACTAATGAAAAACTGTTTTTT | TRBJ1-4 | NA | TRBV9 | TRBD1
CASSVEDLSYNEQFF | TGTGCCAGCAGCGTAGAGGACTTGTCCTACAATGAGCAGTTCTTC | TRBJ2-1 | NA | TRBV9 | NA
CASIPGTGGIRQPQHF | TGTGCCAGTATCCCCGGGACAGGGGGCATTCGGCAGCCCCAGCATTTT | TRBJ1-5 | NA | TRBV19 | TRBD1
CASSYSSGRTLNEQFF | TGTGCCAGCAGTTACAGCAGCGGGAGAACTCTCAATGAGCAGTTCTTC | TRBJ2-1 | NA | TRBV6-5 | TRBD2
CASSLVLSGTTGNTIYF | TGCGCCAGCAGCTTGGTTTTGTCCGGTACTACCGGAAACACCATATATTTT | TRBJ1-3 | NA | TRBV5-1 | NA
CASSLVSGIEQFF | TGCGCCAGCAGCTTGGTCTCAGGGATTGAGCAGTTCTTC | TRBJ2-1 | NA | TRBV5-1 | NA